Following are 6 T cell receptor beta chains from one sample sequenced in a study of cytomegalovirus exposure and HLA in healthy donors. Using immunoSEQ multiplex PCR, the repertoire was profiled, and TCRdb retains in-frame clones only, with some absent. This sample has about 130,000 clones, with almost 90% found just once. Input material: PBMCs. Receptor source: a man younger than 45 in good health and CMV-seronegative.

A single count supports this clone. The V call is TRBV27, the J call TRBJ2-2; 9 bases match TRBD1. Trimming took 10 bases from V and 9 from J; bases not matched to a gene: 15. The CDR3 is 15 amino acids. CDR1 and CDR2 (germline): MNHEY, SMNVEV (reference sequence). DNA for the CDR3: TGTGCCAATCTCCCGGGACAGGGACGGAGCAGGGAGCTGTTTTTT. Translation gives CANLPGQGRSRELFF.

The J gene is TRBJ1-1, the V gene TRBV30, with D perhaps matching TRBD1 (6 bases). This CDR3 contains 12 residues. Germline-derived CDR1 and CDR2 are GTSNPN and SVGIG (reference sequence). The V end was cut by 1 base, the J end by 7 bases, with 10 bases between. DNA for the CDR3: TGTGCCTGGAGTGGTTGGGGACATGAAGCTTTCTTT. This encodes CAWSGWGHEAFF.

This clone was found once. The chain links TRBV14 to TRBJ2-7, with 14 bases aligning to TRBD2. The V gene's germline CDR1 is SGHDN and CDR2 FVKESK. The CDR3 length is 16 residues. V lost 4 bases to trimming and J lost 4 bases; unmatched junction nucleotides: 6. CDR3 coding DNA: TGTGCCAGCAGCCCCACCGGGACTAGCGGGAGTTACGAGCAGTACTTC. Translating gives CASSPTGTSGSYEQYF.

This chain joins TRBV19 and TRBJ1-2; D is uncertain. With 1 base removed from V and 4 bases from J, the gap between germline ends came to 13 bases. Germline loops: CDR1 LNHDA, CDR2 SQIVND (reference sequence). The CDR3 has 15 residues. The chain's CDR3 is CASSIGGFRSYGYTF. The CDR3 DNA reads as TGTGCCAGTAGTATAGGAGGGTTTCGCAGCTATGGCTACACCTTC.

This chain joins TRBV5-1 and TRBJ2-7, with TRBD2 matching over 7 bases. The germline CDR1 and CDR2 sequences are SGHRS and YFSETQ. The V and J ends lost 4 bases and 0 bases, in that order; junction bases with no gene match: 7. The CDR3 extends over 15 amino acids. CDR3 coding DNA: TGCGCCAGCAGCCTTCCCACTAGCGACTCCTACGAGCAGTACTTC. Its protein is CASSLPTSDSYEQYF.

This clone is a singleton in its sample. The V gene is TRBV5-6, the J gene TRBJ1-3; D is perhaps TRBD1 (5 bases). Germline loops: CDR1 SGHDT, CDR2 YYEEEE. V lost 3 bases and J 0 bases, leaving 10 bases between the germline ends. The CDR3 totals 15 residues. The CDR3 sequence: CASSSTQGSGNTIYF. In nucleotides, the CDR3 is TGTGCCAGCAGCTCCACCCAGGGCTCTGGAAACACCATATATTTT. Looking up the rest from reference TRBV5-6 and TRBJ1-3 gives the full variable domain: DAGVTQSPTHLIKTRGQQVTLRCSPKSGHDTVSWYQQALGQGPQFIFQYYEEEERQRGNFPDRFSGHQFPNYSSELNVNALLLGDSALYLCASSSTQGSGNTIYFGEGSWLTVV.